The clone carrying this T cell receptor (beta chain) was seen many times. CDR3-region Arm-PCR and iRepertoire HTBI primers produced the TCR beta libraries. Each CDR3 protein gets one entry after TCRdb re-called the multiplex PCR reads with MiXCR. Of 350,000 to 500,000 distinct CDR3 sequences listed, 16% are singletons. Documented time point: newly diagnosed GD, antithyroid drugs for less than 3 months. PBMC-extracted RNA yielded the TCR library. The entry originates in a study of regulatory T cells in long-lasting Graves disease. The CDR3 has 16 amino acids. Trimming left V 5 bases short and J 0 bases short, with 17 bases between. The germline V gene has CDR1 SGHNT and CDR2 YENEEA. This sample also belongs to another study, concerning T cells in Graves' hyperthyroidism and ophthalmopathy.

The sample here was peripheral blood mononuclear cells (PBMCs), taken at new diagnosis, from a patient treated with antithyroid drugs. This sequence was found in a woman aged 18-29 years with Graves disease. The chain links TRBV11-3 to TRBJ2-7; D unclear. The CDR3 loop is CASSPRLVQGSYEQYF. The CDR3 DNA reads TGTGCCAGCAGCCCCCGTTTGGTTCAAGGCTCCTACGAGCAGTACTTC.